The rows below give T cell receptor beta chains drawn from one sample of a study of post-analysis software for immune sequencing data. MiXCR, applied by TCRdb to the PCR reads, yields one record per CDR3 protein. The table lists about 500,000 distinct CDR3 sequences, roughly 45% of them singletons. What was sequenced was blood. The receptors stem from a girl under 18 with multiple sclerosis. Both conserved end residues are part of each CDR3. The order of the fields is V gene, D gene, J gene, clone size, CDR3 protein, CDR3 DNA. D genes are given only for firm matches. Clone sizes are given selectively: once, few, many, or a class where the clone is expanded.

V gene: TRBV3-1; D gene: .; J gene: TRBJ2-6; clone size: .; CDR3 protein: CASSQVGGFGGANVLTF; CDR3 DNA: TGTGCCAGCAGCCAAGTAGGGGGTTTTGGTGGGGCCAACGTCCTGACTTTC
V gene: TRBV7-2; D gene: .; J gene: TRBJ2-3; clone size: .; CDR3 protein: CASSRSASTDTQYF; CDR3 DNA: TGTGCCAGCAGCCGTAGCGCTAGCACAGATACGCAGTATTTT
V gene: TRBV6-5; D gene: .; J gene: TRBJ1-2; clone size: once; CDR3 protein: CASRETSFYGYTF; CDR3 DNA: TGTGCCAGCAGGGAGACTTCCTTCTATGGCTACACCTTC
V gene: TRBV11-1; D gene: .; J gene: TRBJ2-3; clone size: .; CDR3 protein: CASSLPSAGTDTQYF; CDR3 DNA: TGTGCCAGCAGCTTACCCAGCGCGGGGACAGATACGCAGTATTTT
V gene: TRBV20-1; D gene: .; J gene: TRBJ2-4; clone size: .; CDR3 protein: CSARESGVGKNIQYF; CDR3 DNA: TGCAGTGCTAGAGAATCCGGGGTTGGCAAAAACATTCAGTACTTC
V gene: TRBV4-2; D gene: .; J gene: TRBJ2-6; clone size: once; CDR3 protein: CASSQGRDTSSGANVLTF; CDR3 DNA: TGTGCCAGCAGCCAAGGGCGAGACACCTCCTCTGGGGCCAACGTCCTGACTTTC
V gene: TRBV29-1; D gene: TRBD1; J gene: TRBJ2-4; clone size: few; CDR3 protein: CSVEDRGLGEQYF; CDR3 DNA: TGCAGCGTTGAAGACAGGGGGCTAGGGGAGCAGTACTTC
V gene: TRBV3-1; D gene: .; J gene: TRBJ2-1; clone size: few; CDR3 protein: CASSLLLTNNEQFF; CDR3 DNA: TGTGCCAGCAGCCTTCTACTGACTAACAATGAGCAGTTCTTC
V gene: TRBV7-3; D gene: .; J gene: TRBJ2-1; clone size: few; CDR3 protein: CASSLEQDSYNEQFF; CDR3 DNA: TGTGCCAGCAGCTTAGAACAGGACTCCTACAATGAGCAGTTCTTC
V gene: TRBV20-1; D gene: .; J gene: TRBJ1-2; clone size: .; CDR3 protein: CSARREGYTF; CDR3 DNA: TGCAGTGCTAGACGGGAGGGCTACACCTTC
V gene: TRBV20-1; D gene: .; J gene: TRBJ2-1; clone size: .; CDR3 protein: CSASRTVGETQFF; CDR3 DNA: TGCAGTGCTTCTCGGACAGTGGGAGAGACCCAGTTCTTC
V gene: TRBV4-2; D gene: .; J gene: TRBJ1-2; clone size: .; CDR3 protein: CASSQDHIVASYGYTF; CDR3 DNA: TGTGCCAGCAGCCAAGATCATATTGTCGCCAGCTATGGCTACACCTTC
V gene: TRBV29-1; D gene: TRBD2; J gene: TRBJ2-5; clone size: .; CDR3 protein: CSAGLAEPGETQYF; CDR3 DNA: TGCAGCGCCGGACTAGCGGAGCCGGGGGAGACCCAGTACTTC
V gene: TRBV10-3; D gene: TRBD1; J gene: TRBJ2-3; clone size: few; CDR3 protein: CAITTGNLDTQYF; CDR3 DNA: TGTGCCATCACGACAGGGAATTTGGATACGCAGTATTTT